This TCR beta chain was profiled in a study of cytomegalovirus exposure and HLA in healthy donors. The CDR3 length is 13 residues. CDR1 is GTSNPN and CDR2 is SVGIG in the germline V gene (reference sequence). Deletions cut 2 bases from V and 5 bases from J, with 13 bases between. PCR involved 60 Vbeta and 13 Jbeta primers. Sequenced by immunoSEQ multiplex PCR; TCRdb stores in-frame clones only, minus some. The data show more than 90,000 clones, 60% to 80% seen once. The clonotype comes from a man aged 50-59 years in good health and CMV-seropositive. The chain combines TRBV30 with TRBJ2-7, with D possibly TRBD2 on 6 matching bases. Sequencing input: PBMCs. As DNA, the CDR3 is TGTGCCTGGAGTCCGGGGGTAGGTGACGAGCAGTACTTC. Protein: CAWSPGVGDEQYF.